These 26 T cell receptor beta chains originate from one sample sequenced in a study of radiotherapy plus CTLA-4 blockade in lung cancer. Profiling relied on immunoSEQ multiplex PCR, and the TCRdb table lists in-frame clones only, not all of them. The sample has nearly 95,000 clones; 80% to 85% are singletons. This specimen was peripheral blood, taken from a patient treated with radiotherapy plus ipilimumab. These TCRs come from a human donor with non-small cell lung cancer that progressed on radiotherapy plus ipilimumab.

The chain combines TRBV28 with TRBJ2-7; 8 nucleotides match TRBD1. The CDR3 is 17 amino acids. Germline CDR1 MDHEN, CDR2 SYDVKM. V dropped 4 bases and J dropped 0; count of bases not matched to a gene: 11. The CDR3 coding sequence is TGTGCCAGCAGTTCCATCGCGGGACAGGTTAGCTCCTACGAGCAGTACGTC. Its translation is CASSSIAGQVSSYEQYV.

This chain links TRBV6-5 with TRBJ2-3; no clear D. Trimming removed 0 bases from V and 5 bases from J, with 12 bases in between. The V gene's germline CDR1 is MNHEY and CDR2 SVGAGI. This CDR3 has 15 amino acids. The CDR3 protein is CASSYSPGPEDTQYF. The CDR3 region has the DNA TGTGCCAGCAGTTACTCTCCGGGTCCAGAAGATACGCAGTATTTT.

CDR3 in amino acids: CASSWDPDYEQYV. CDR3 DNA: TGCGCCAGCAGCTGGGACCCAGACTACGAGCAGTACGTC. This sequence joins TRBV5-1 and TRBJ2-7; tentatively, D is TRBD1 or TRBD2 (5 bases each). Germline CDR1 and CDR2: SGHRS and YFSETQ. The CDR3 runs 13 residues. The germline V and J ends were trimmed by 3 bases and 3 bases, with 10 bases remaining between them.

The V gene is TRBV18, the J gene TRBJ1-1; a weak D match, TRBD1 (5 bases). Deletions cut 4 bases from V and 5 bases from J, with 5 bases between. CDR3 length equals 11 residues. Germline V lookup: CDR1 KGHSH, CDR2 LQKENI. In nucleotides, the CDR3 is TGTGCCAGCTCACAGGGGACTGAAGCTTTCTTT. It translates to CASSQGTEAFF.

This chain joins TRBV2 and TRBJ1-5, with no clear D. Trimming removed 3 bases from V and 7 bases from J, with 10 bases in between. Germline CDR1 reads SNHLY; CDR2 reads FYNNEI. This CDR3 has 13 amino acids. Here the CDR3 reads CASSEDLSQPQHF. The CDR3 DNA is TGTGCCAGCAGTGAGGATCTGAGCCAGCCCCAGCATTTT.

There are a few counts of this clone. This sequence joins TRBV6-6 and TRBJ2-2, with D possibly being TRBD2 (5 bases). This CDR3 has 14 amino acids. V lost 8 bases and J 1 base, leaving 11 bases between the germline ends. Germline loops: CDR1 MNHNY, CDR2 SVGAGI (reference sequence). CDR3 in amino acids: CASSFRGNTGELFF. Here the CDR3 DNA reads TGTGCCAGCTCTTTCCGGGGGAACACCGGGGAGCTGTTTTTT.

In this sample, this clone turned up once. V usage is TRBV5-1 and J usage is TRBJ2-2; D unresolved. Trimming left V 4 bases short and J 8 bases short, with 12 bases between. Germline V CDR1 and CDR2: SGHRS, YFSETQ. The CDR3 loop spans 13 amino acids. The CDR3 DNA reads as TGCGCCAGCAGCCTGGCTATTGGTGGGGAGCTGTTTTTT. The encoded protein is CASSLAIGGELFF.

This chain connects TRBV7-8 to TRBJ2-3, with TRBD1 as a possible D gene (6 bases). Per germline, CDR1 SGHVS and CDR2 FQNEAQ. The V gene lost 0 bases and the J gene lost 4 bases, with 14 bases spanning the gap. CDR3 length: 16 amino acids. The CDR3 is CASSLAPGAQSDTQYF. The CDR3 region has the DNA TGTGCCAGCAGCTTAGCGCCAGGGGCGCAGTCAGATACGCAGTATTTT. Combining the CDR3 with reference TRBV7-8 and TRBJ2-3 gives the whole variable domain GAGVSQSPRYKVAKRGQDVALRCDPISGHVSLFWYQQALGQGPEFLTYFQNEAQLDKSGLPSDRFFAERPEGSVSTLKIQRTQQEDSAVYLCASSLAPGAQSDTQYFGPGTRLTVL.

The chain combines TRBV5-4 with TRBJ2-3, with a tentative D call TRBD1 (6 bases). The CDR3 has 14 residues. Trimming left V 0 bases short and J 6 bases short, with 11 bases between. Germline V lookup: CDR1 SGHNT, CDR2 YYREEE (reference sequence). The CDR3, as DNA: TGTGCCAGCAGCTTGGAGGCAGGGGAGGATACGCAGTATTTT. It yields the protein CASSLEAGEDTQYF.

This rearrangement joins TRBV29-1 to TRBJ1-2; D perhaps matches TRBD1 (5 bases). The germline V gene encodes CDR1 SQVTM and CDR2 ANQGSEA. Trimming left V 4 bases short and J 2 bases short, with 8 bases between. The CDR3 loop spans 12 amino acids. CDR3 coding DNA: TGCAGCGTTGGGGCAGGGAACTATGGCTACACCTTC. Protein product: CSVGAGNYGYTF.

The chain couples TRBV21-1 to TRBJ2-1; TRBD2 reflects the table's D call only, with no check against the DNA. TRBV21-1 is flagged as a pseudogene. The CDR3 extends over 14 amino acids. For the CDR3, the DNA is TGTGCCAGCAGCAAGCGGGAGGAACACAATGAGCAGTTCTTC. Its protein is CASSKREEHNEQFF.

This rearrangement joins TRBV10-1 to TRBJ1-2; 12 bases are shared with TRBD1. V shed 6 bases and J 8 bases; nucleotides not matched to a gene: 10. Germline V gives CDR1 WNHNN, CDR2 SYGVQD (reference sequence). The CDR3 totals 15 residues. DNA of the CDR3: TGCGCCAGCAGAGCCGCGGGACAGGGGGCTTACGGCTACACCTTC. Encoded protein: CASRAAGQGAYGYTF.

The V gene is TRBV28, the J gene TRBJ2-2; 9 bases are a match to TRBD2. The CDR3 is 16 amino acids. CDR1 is MDHEN, CDR2 SYDVKM, per germline. J was trimmed by 7 bases and V by 2 bases; bases with no gene match: 8. This chain's CDR3 is CASSLASGEGVGELFF. CDR3 coding DNA: TGTGCCAGCAGTTTAGCTAGCGGGGAGGGAGTCGGGGAGCTGTTTTTT.

The chain recombines TRBV19 with TRBJ2-1; 10 positions agree with TRBD2. This CDR3 spans 15 amino acids. V was clipped by 3 bases and J by 7 bases; unmatched bases: 6. Germline CDR1 is LNHDA and CDR2 is SQIVND (reference sequence). The CDR3 nucleotides read TGTGCCAGTAGTATTGGAGCGGGAGGGCCTAATGAGCAGTTCTTC. Protein: CASSIGAGGPNEQFF.

The CDR3: CASSLAGTDWDEQFF. As DNA, the CDR3 is TGTGCCAGCAGCTTAGCAGGTACTGACTGGGATGAGCAGTTCTTC. This chain links TRBV7-2 with TRBJ2-1; no clear D gene. Trimming cost V 0 bases and J 8 bases, with 14 bases left between them. The CDR3 runs 15 residues. Germline V gives CDR1 SGHTA, CDR2 FQGNSA.

V usage is TRBV29-1 and J usage is TRBJ2-7, with 8 bases fitting TRBD2. V gave up 5 bases and J gave up 0 bases; unmatched junction bases: 3. Germline CDR1 and CDR2: SQVTM and ANQGSEA. The CDR3 contains 13 residues. The CDR3 reads CSVSRGASYEQYF. CDR3 sequence (DNA): TGCAGCGTTTCGCGGGGGGCCTCCTACGAGCAGTACTTC.

The V call is TRBV29-1, the J call TRBJ2-7; D is uncertain. The CDR3 runs to 14 residues. Germline V gene data show CDR1 as SQVTM and CDR2 as ANQGSEA. Trimming removed 4 bases from V and 0 bases from J, with 13 bases in between. The CDR3 DNA reads as TGCAGCGTTGCGAGTGGCTCAAACTCCTACGAGCAGTACTTC. Its protein is CSVASGSNSYEQYF.

This chain joins TRBV7-3 and TRBJ1-1, with 11 bases aligning to TRBD1. This CDR3 is 13 amino acids long. Germline V gives CDR1 SGHTA, CDR2 FQGTGA. J lost 7 bases, V lost 5 bases, and 3 bases had no gene match. The CDR3 reads CASSTGQGVEAFF. The DNA of the CDR3 is TGTGCCAGCAGCACGGGACAGGGGGTTGAAGCTTTCTTT.

This sequence joins TRBV7-8 and TRBJ1-2; the D gene is possibly TRBD1 (5 bases). Germline V gene data show CDR1 as SGHVS and CDR2 as FQNEAQ. Trimming stripped 2 bases from V and 0 bases from J, with 13 bases between. The CDR3 totals 16 residues. The DNA of the CDR3 is TGTGCCAGCAGCTTAACTTGGGACGTCGCTAACTATGGCTACACCTTC. Encoded protein: CASSLTWDVANYGYTF.

V usage is TRBV9 and J usage is TRBJ2-2, with D unclear. The V end lost 0 bases, the J end lost 7 bases, and 4 bases lay between the germline ends. The CDR3 spans 12 residues. The germline gives CDR1 SGDLS, CDR2 YYNGEE. The CDR3 nucleotides read TGTGCCAGCAGCGTAGTCATCGGGGAGCTGTTTTTT. This codes for CASSVVIGELFF.

The chain is built from TRBV27 and TRBJ2-7, with 10 bases matching TRBD2. CDR1 MNHEY and CDR2 SMNVEV come from the germline V gene (reference sequence). The CDR3 totals 18 residues. V shed 1 base and J 1 base; nucleotides not matched to a gene: 10. The CDR3 region has the DNA TGTGCCAGCAGTTTATTGGGGCTAGCGGGAGAAAAATCCTACGAGCAGTACTTC. Translated: CASSLLGLAGEKSYEQYF.

The CDR3 protein is CAWSVGRGRSTEAFF. The CDR3 DNA sequence: TGTGCCTGGAGTGTAGGCCGGGGTAGGAGCACTGAAGCTTTCTTT. The rearrangement joins TRBV30 to TRBJ1-1; D is uncertain. V shed 0 bases and J shed 4 bases, with 15 bases lying between them. The CDR3 has 15 residues. Germline CDR1 is GTSNPN and CDR2 is SVGIG (reference sequence). The full variable domain, rest sourced from reference TRBV30 and TRBJ1-1, is SQTIHQWPATLVQPVGSPLSLECTVEGTSNPNLYWYRQAAGRGLQLLFYSVGIGQISSEVPQNLSASRPQDRQFILSSKKLLLSDSGFYLCAWSVGRGRSTEAFFGQGTRLTVV.

The gene calls are TRBV29-1 and TRBJ1-1; 9 nucleotides align to TRBD1. Germline CDR1 SQVTM, CDR2 ANQGSEA. The J segment lost 5 bases and the V segment lost 3 bases, leaving 4 bases of the junction unmatched. This CDR3 region has 13 residues. The DNA of the CDR3 is TGCAGCGTTGACGAGACAGGGGGTACTGAAGCTTTCTTT. It codes for CSVDETGGTEAFF. Variable domain in full (rest from reference TRBV29-1 and TRBJ1-1): SAVISQKPSRDICQRGTSLTIQCQVDSQVTMMFWYRQQPGQSLTLIATANQGSEATYESGFVIDKFPISRPNLTFSTLTVSNMSPEDSSIYLCSVDETGGTEAFFGQGTRLTVV.

The chain uses TRBV25-1 and TRBJ2-1; 11 bases fit TRBD2. J was trimmed by 3 bases and V by 4 bases; bases with no gene match: 11. The germline V gene encodes CDR1 MGHDK and CDR2 SYGVNS. The CDR3 extends over 18 amino acids. The CDR3 DNA reads TGTGCCAGCAGTGCTATCTCTGGTAGCGGGAGGGTCTACAATGAGCAGTTCTTC. It is translated as CASSAISGSGRVYNEQFF.

The chain carries TRBV5-4 and TRBJ2-4; D is perhaps TRBD1 (6 bases). Per the germline V gene, CDR1 is SGHNT and CDR2 is YYREEE (reference sequence). Trimming cost V 3 bases and J 2 bases, with 12 bases left between them. The CDR3 runs 15 residues. The CDR3 sequence: CASSSFGQTKNIQYF. Here the CDR3 DNA reads TGTGCCAGCAGCTCCTTCGGACAGACCAAAAACATTCAGTACTTC.

The chain combines TRBV29-1 with TRBJ1-2; D may be TRBD1 (6 bases). V was trimmed by 7 bases and J by 5 bases, leaving 14 bases between them. Germline assignment: CDR1 SQVTM and CDR2 ANQGSEA. The CDR3 extends over 12 amino acids. The chain's CDR3 is CSAALGGYGYTF. CDR3 coding DNA: TGCAGCGCCGCCTTAGGGGGGTATGGCTACACCTTC.